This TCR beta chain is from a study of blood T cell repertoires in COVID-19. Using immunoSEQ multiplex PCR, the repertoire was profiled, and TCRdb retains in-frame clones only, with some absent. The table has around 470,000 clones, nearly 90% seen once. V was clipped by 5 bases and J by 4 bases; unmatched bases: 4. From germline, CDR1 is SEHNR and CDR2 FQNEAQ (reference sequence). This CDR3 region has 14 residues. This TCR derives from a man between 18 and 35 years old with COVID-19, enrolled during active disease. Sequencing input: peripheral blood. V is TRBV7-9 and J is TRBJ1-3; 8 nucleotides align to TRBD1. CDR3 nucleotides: TGTGCCAGCAGCCCCAGGGGGCTCGGAAACACCATATATTTT. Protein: CASSPRGLGNTIYF.